The rows below give T cell receptor beta chains drawn from one sample of a study of identical twins. TCRdb redid the calling of the 5' RACE reads with MiXCR, one entry per CDR3 protein. Of approximately 220,000 distinct CDR3 sequences listed, 7.5% were seen once; the top ten hold around 5.4%. The same data also went into a second study, on yellow fever vaccine responses in identical twins.

Material: CD8+ T cells sorted from blood. These receptors came from a woman aged 18-29 years in good health. The conserved cysteine and the conserved F or W are not part of the CDR3 here.

J gene: TRBJ2-1
V gene: TRBV2
CDR3 protein: ASREQGNYEQF

J gene: TRBJ2-7
V gene: TRBV27
CDR3 protein: ASSAGTVTYEQY

J gene: TRBJ2-2
V gene: TRBV29-1
CDR3 protein: SVEYDDGGTGELF

J gene: TRBJ2-5
V gene: TRBV2
CDR3 protein: ASSVPNNWLGGETQY

J gene: TRBJ2-1
V gene: TRBV29-1
CDR3 protein: SLRGGLSNEQF

J gene: TRBJ2-2
V gene: TRBV7-7
CDR3 protein: ASSPRRGTRGNTGELF

J gene: TRBJ2-5
V gene: TRBV20-1
CDR3 protein: SARGGEEQETQY

J gene: TRBJ1-2
V gene: TRBV27
CDR3 protein: ASSSPGTGINYGYT

J gene: TRBJ2-2
V gene: TRBV10-3
CDR3 protein: AISEGGTSAFGELF

J gene: TRBJ2-7
V gene: TRBV7-6
CDR3 protein: ASSPRLAGRYEQY

J gene: TRBJ1-5
V gene: TRBV7-9
CDR3 protein: ASSGQGGNQPQH

J gene: TRBJ2-1
V gene: TRBV4-1
CDR3 protein: ASSQDLRYNEQF

J gene: TRBJ2-1
V gene: TRBV27
CDR3 protein: ASSLAQDYNEQF

J gene: TRBJ2-1
V gene: TRBV27
CDR3 protein: ASSLSVTSWGSGEQF